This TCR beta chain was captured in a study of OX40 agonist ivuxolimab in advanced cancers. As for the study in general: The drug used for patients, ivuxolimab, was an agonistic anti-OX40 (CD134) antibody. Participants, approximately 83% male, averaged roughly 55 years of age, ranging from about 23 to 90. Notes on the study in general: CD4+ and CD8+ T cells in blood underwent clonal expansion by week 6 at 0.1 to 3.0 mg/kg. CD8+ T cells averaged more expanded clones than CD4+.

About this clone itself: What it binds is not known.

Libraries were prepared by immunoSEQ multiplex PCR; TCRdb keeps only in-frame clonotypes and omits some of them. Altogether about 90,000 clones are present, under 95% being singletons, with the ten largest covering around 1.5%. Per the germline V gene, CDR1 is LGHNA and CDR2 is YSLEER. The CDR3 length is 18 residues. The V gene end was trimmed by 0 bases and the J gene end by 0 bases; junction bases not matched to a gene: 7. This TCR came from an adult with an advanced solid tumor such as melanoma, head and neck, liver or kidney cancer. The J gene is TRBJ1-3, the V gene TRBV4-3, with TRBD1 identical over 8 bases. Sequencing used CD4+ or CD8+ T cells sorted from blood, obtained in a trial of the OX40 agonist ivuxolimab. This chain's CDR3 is CASSQEEGQAASGNTIYF. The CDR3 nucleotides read TGCGCCAGCAGCCAAGAGGAGGGACAGGCGGCCTCTGGAAACACCATATATTTT.